Each of the 27 T cell receptor beta chains below was sequenced from the same sample in a study of cytomegalovirus exposure and HLA in healthy donors. PCR employed 60 Vbeta and 13 Jbeta primers. Repertoires were generated with immunoSEQ multiplex PCR, while TCRdb's copy carries only in-frame clones and drops some. The sample data list around 130,000 clones. Sequencing used PBMCs. The receptors shown here come from a woman aged 55-75 years in good health and CMV-seronegative.

The chain joins TRBV7-2 to TRBJ1-2; TRBD1 agrees at 7 bases. With 2 bases clipped from V and 3 bases from J, the junction kept 3 bases outside the gene matches. Germline CDR1 is SGHTA and CDR2 is FQGNSA. The length of the CDR3 is 14 residues. CDR3 nucleotide sequence: TGTGCCAGCAGCTTAACAACAGGGGACTATGGCTACACCTTC. Encoded protein: CASSLTTGDYGYTF.

J is TRBJ1-5 and V is TRBV5-8; 8 bases match TRBD1. J lost 7 bases, V lost 0 bases, and 15 bases had no gene match. CDR3 length: 18 residues. In germline, CDR1 is SGHTS, CDR2 YDEGEE. This CDR3 is CASSLAKFRTGSGQPQHF. The CDR3 DNA reads TGTGCCAGCAGCTTGGCCAAATTCCGGACAGGGTCAGGGCAGCCCCAGCATTTT.

This rearrangement joins TRBV6-4 to TRBJ1-2; unclear D gene. Germline V gene data show CDR1 as MRHNA and CDR2 as SNTAGT. V was cut by 2 bases and J by 7 bases, with 14 bases left in between. The CDR3 length is 14 residues. In nucleotides, the CDR3 is TGTGCCAGCAGTGACGGGTCTTGGCGGGGTGGCTACACCTTC. Translating gives CASSDGSWRGGYTF.

The rearrangement links TRBV18 to TRBJ1-1, with a weak D call TRBD1 (5 bases). V lost 0 bases, J lost 6 bases, and 8 bases lay in between. CDR1 KGHSH and CDR2 LQKENI come from the germline V gene. The CDR3 runs 13 residues. The CDR3 nucleotides are TGTGCCAGCTCACCACCTGCGACAGCTGAAGCTTTCTTT. Translation gives CASSPPATAEAFF.

This chain joins TRBV30 and TRBJ2-6; tentatively, D is TRBD2 (7 bases). CDR3 size: 20 residues. Germline assignment: CDR1 GTSNPN and CDR2 SVGIG (reference sequence). Trimming pared 0 bases from V and 4 bases from J, leaving 25 bases between. CDR3 sequence reads: CAWSVREGGAQFWGANVLTF. CDR3 sequence (DNA): TGTGCCTGGAGTGTAAGGGAGGGGGGCGCCCAATTCTGGGGGGCCAACGTCCTGACTTTC.

The V and J genes are TRBV6-1 and TRBJ2-1; unclear D gene. V was pared by 7 bases and J by 5 bases, with 9 bases between. The CDR3 covers 12 residues. Germline V CDR1 and CDR2: MNHNS, SASEGT. CDR3 sequence (DNA): TGTGCCAGCACCTTCAGCGACAATGAGCAGTTCTTC. It codes for CASTFSDNEQFF.

J is TRBJ2-7 and V is TRBV29-1; D is unresolved. CDR1 is SQVTM and CDR2 is ANQGSEA in the germline V gene. With 6 bases removed from V and 0 bases from J, the gap between germline ends came to 9 bases. This CDR3 region has 12 residues. CDR3 sequence reads: CSVSTPSYEQYF. In DNA form, the CDR3 reads TGCAGCGTGTCAACTCCCTCCTACGAGCAGTACTTC.

This sequence joins TRBV7-2 and TRBJ1-3, with 8 positions matching TRBD1. The germline CDR1 and CDR2 sequences are SGHTA and FQGNSA. This CDR3 has 16 residues. V was pared by 4 bases and J by 2 bases, with 7 bases of the junction left unmatched. This CDR3 is CASSWDRLSAGNTIYF. The CDR3 DNA sequence: TGTGCCAGCAGCTGGGACAGGTTGTCAGCTGGAAACACCATATATTTT.

This chain links TRBV9 with TRBJ2-2; 7 bases fit TRBD1. The CDR3 is 13 residues long. The V gene end was trimmed by 3 bases and the J gene end by 6 bases; junction bases not matched to a gene: 2. Germline CDR1 SGDLS, CDR2 YYNGEE. The DNA for the CDR3 is TGTGCCAGCAGCGCCCAGGGGGCCGGGGAGCTGTTTTTT. Its translation: CASSAQGAGELFF.

The chain recombines TRBV11-3 with TRBJ2-3, with D maybe TRBD1 (5 bases). CDR3 length: 15 residues. Trimming left V 4 bases short and J 1 base short, with 12 bases between. CDR1 and CDR2 (germline): SGHNT, YENEEA. The CDR3 region is CASSSKDSRTDTQYF. In DNA form, the CDR3 reads TGTGCCAGCAGCTCCAAAGACAGTCGCACAGATACGCAGTATTTT.

The J gene is TRBJ1-6, the V gene TRBV6-5; the D is unclear. Germline CDR1 reads MNHEY; CDR2 reads SVGAGI. This CDR3 spans 16 amino acids. V dropped 0 bases and J dropped 7 bases, with 13 bases sitting between them. CDR3 region: CASSYSGVNMNSPLHF. CDR3 DNA: TGTGCCAGCAGTTACTCCGGGGTGAATATGAATTCACCCCTCCACTTT.

The chain is built from TRBV27 and TRBJ1-5; D not certain. V lost 4 bases and J lost 1, with 11 bases in between. CDR1 MNHEY and CDR2 SMNVEV come from the germline V gene (reference sequence). The CDR3 loop spans 15 amino acids. The CDR3 is CASSSEGWSNQPQHF. Here the CDR3 DNA reads TGTGCCAGCAGTTCAGAGGGATGGAGCAATCAGCCCCAGCATTTT.

The rearrangement uses TRBV11-2 and TRBJ2-1; 9 nucleotides match TRBD1. The CDR3 contains 15 residues. With 3 bases clipped from V and 5 bases from J, the junction kept 5 bases outside the gene matches. Germline values: CDR1 SGHAT, CDR2 FQNNGV. The CDR3 DNA is TGTGCCAGCAGCTTGACCGGGACAGGGAACAATGAGCAGTTCTTC. It translates to CASSLTGTGNNEQFF.

The chain combines TRBV19 with TRBJ2-1; TRBD2 aligns across 13 bases. The V gene end was trimmed by 6 bases and the J gene end by 0 bases; junction bases not matched to a gene: 2. Germline assignment: CDR1 LNHDA and CDR2 SQIVND (reference sequence). The CDR3 is 16 residues long. CDR3 sequence (DNA): TGTGCCAGTAGAGGGACTAGCGGGGTCTCCTACAATGAGCAGTTCTTC. The encoded protein is CASRGTSGVSYNEQFF.

V usage is TRBV7-8 and J usage is TRBJ2-1; D remains ambiguous. From germline, CDR1 is SGHVS and CDR2 FQNEAQ. V shed 3 bases and J shed 4 bases, with 7 bases lying between them. This CDR3 contains 13 residues. The CDR3 sequence is CASSLGTYNEQFF. The DNA of the CDR3 is TGTGCCAGCAGCTTGGGCACGTACAATGAGCAGTTCTTC.

The V call is TRBV12-5, the J call TRBJ2-6; TRBD1 agrees at 10 bases. Trimming cost V 2 bases and J 1 base; bases outside gene matches: 14. From germline, CDR1 is LGHNT and CDR2 FRNRAP. The CDR3 contains 21 residues. In DNA form, the CDR3 reads TGTGCTAGTGGTTTGTCCTTAGATTACCGGGACAGGGGATCTGGGGCCAACGTCCTGACTTTC. Translation gives CASGLSLDYRDRGSGANVLTF.

The chain uses TRBV6-1 and TRBJ2-1; D unclear. V was trimmed by 10 bases and J by 1 base, leaving 17 bases between them. CDR1 is MNHNS, CDR2 SASEGT, per germline. The CDR3 totals 15 residues. The chain's CDR3 is CATSLFRASYNEQFF. The CDR3, as DNA: TGTGCCACCTCCCTTTTCCGAGCTTCCTACAATGAGCAGTTCTTC.

V usage is TRBV2 and J usage is TRBJ2-1; maybe TRBD2 (7 bases). This CDR3 region has 12 residues. CDR1 SNHLY and CDR2 FYNNEI come from the germline V gene. V was clipped by 4 bases and J by 14 bases, with 15 bases between them. The CDR3 nucleotides are TGTGCCAGCAGTGTCAACCAGGGGAGGGAGTTCTTC. This codes for CASSVNQGREFF.

V is TRBV11-2 and J is TRBJ2-7, with TRBD2 matching 15 bases. V lost 5 bases, J lost 2 bases, and 10 bases stayed unmatched. CDR1 SGHAT and CDR2 FQNNGV come from the germline V gene. This CDR3 contains 18 residues. CDR3 in DNA: TGTGCCAGCAGCCCGAGGGGGACTAGCGGGAGGCGGGCCTACGAGCAGTACTTC. Protein: CASSPRGTSGRRAYEQYF.

The genes are TRBV2 and TRBJ2-5; tentatively, D is TRBD2 (6 bases). This CDR3 contains 14 residues. The germline CDR1 and CDR2 sequences are SNHLY and FYNNEI. Trimming removed 4 bases at V and 5 bases at J, with 14 bases between. The CDR3 DNA follows: TGTGCCAGCAGTGTCGGGAGTGTCGTCGAGACCCAGTACTTC. This encodes CASSVGSVVETQYF.

The chain joins TRBV9 to TRBJ2-2; unclear D gene. The germline V and J ends were trimmed by 4 bases and 6 bases, with 4 bases remaining between them. Germline-derived CDR1 and CDR2 are SGDLS and YYNGEE. The CDR3 sequence is 11 residues long. CDR3 loop: CASSLPGELFF. The CDR3 coding sequence is TGTGCCAGCAGCCTCCCCGGGGAGCTGTTTTTT.

The genes are TRBV5-1 and TRBJ2-7, with 9 bases identical to TRBD1. The germline CDR1 and CDR2 sequences are SGHRS and YFSETQ. The CDR3 is 14 residues long. The J segment lost 6 bases and the V segment lost 4 bases, leaving 8 bases of the junction unmatched. The CDR3 here is CASSPGQGVGEQYF. The CDR3 DNA follows: TGCGCCAGCAGCCCGGGACAGGGAGTGGGCGAGCAGTACTTC.

The chain is built from TRBV10-3 and TRBJ2-7; D is perhaps TRBD1 (5 bases). The V end lost 6 bases, the J end lost 7 bases, and 19 bases lay between the germline ends. CDR1 is ENHRY and CDR2 is SYGVKD in the germline V gene. The CDR3 runs to 14 residues. CDR3 DNA: TGTGCCATCAGAGATTTGTCGGACACTTCAGAGCAGTACTTC. Translated, it gives CAIRDLSDTSEQYF.

The chain uses TRBV11-1 and TRBJ2-7, with TRBD2 as a possible D gene (5 bases). The CDR3 has 14 amino acids. Trimming stripped 0 bases from V and 7 bases from J, with 13 bases between. Germline lookup yields CDR1 SGHAT and CDR2 FQDESV (reference sequence). The CDR3 nucleotides read TGTGCCAGCAGCTTAGCGCGGGTCGCGCCGGAGCAGTACTTC. This sequence encodes CASSLARVAPEQYF.

This chain joins TRBV5-1 and TRBJ2-1, with 12 bases that match TRBD2. The germline V gene encodes CDR1 SGHRS and CDR2 YFSETQ. The CDR3 covers 17 residues. The V and J ends lost 6 bases and 8 bases, in that order; junction bases with no gene match: 15. The CDR3 DNA is TGCGCCAGCACCGTTGGTGAAGGTCTAGCGGGAGGGTATGAGCAGTTCTTC. It is translated as CASTVGEGLAGGYEQFF. Combining the CDR3 with reference TRBV5-1 and TRBJ2-1 gives the whole variable domain KAGVTQTPRYLIKTRGQQVTLSCSPISGHRSVSWYQQTPGQGLQFLFEYFSETQRNKGNFPGRFSGRQFSNSRSEMNVSTLELGDSALYLCASTVGEGLAGGYEQFFGPGTRLTVL.

This sequence joins TRBV7-9 and TRBJ1-2; possible D gene TRBD1, 6 bases. This CDR3 spans 16 amino acids. Between the trimmed V and J ends, which lost 1 base and 6 bases, there was a span of 18 bases. Germline values: CDR1 SEHNR, CDR2 FQNEAQ (reference sequence). The chain's CDR3 is CASSLVSAGALNGYTF. CDR3 sequence (DNA): TGTGCCAGCAGCTTAGTATCAGCAGGGGCGCTTAATGGCTACACCTTC.

V is TRBV19 and J is TRBJ1-1, with TRBD1 matching 9 bases. The junction had 5 bases not matched to a gene; V was cut back by 2 bases and J by 4 bases. The CDR3 is 15 amino acids. The V gene's germline CDR1 is LNHDA and CDR2 SQIVND (reference sequence). The CDR3 sequence is CASSIQQGASTEAFF. The CDR3 bases are TGTGCCAGTAGTATACAACAGGGGGCGAGCACTGAAGCTTTCTTT.